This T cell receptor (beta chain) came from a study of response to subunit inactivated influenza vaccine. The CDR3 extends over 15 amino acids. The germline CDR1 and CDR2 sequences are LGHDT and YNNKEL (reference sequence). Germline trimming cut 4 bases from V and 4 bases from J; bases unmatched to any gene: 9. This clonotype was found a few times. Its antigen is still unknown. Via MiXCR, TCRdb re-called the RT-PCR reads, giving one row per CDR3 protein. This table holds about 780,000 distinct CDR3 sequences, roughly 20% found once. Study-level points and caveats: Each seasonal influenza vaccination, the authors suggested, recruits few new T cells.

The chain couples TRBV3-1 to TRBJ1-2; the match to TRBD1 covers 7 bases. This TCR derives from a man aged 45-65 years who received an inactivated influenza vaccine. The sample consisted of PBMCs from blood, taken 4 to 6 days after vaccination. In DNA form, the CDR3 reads TGTGCCAGCAGCCCCATCGTGACAGGGAGCTATGGCTACACCTTC. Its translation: CASSPIVTGSYGYTF.